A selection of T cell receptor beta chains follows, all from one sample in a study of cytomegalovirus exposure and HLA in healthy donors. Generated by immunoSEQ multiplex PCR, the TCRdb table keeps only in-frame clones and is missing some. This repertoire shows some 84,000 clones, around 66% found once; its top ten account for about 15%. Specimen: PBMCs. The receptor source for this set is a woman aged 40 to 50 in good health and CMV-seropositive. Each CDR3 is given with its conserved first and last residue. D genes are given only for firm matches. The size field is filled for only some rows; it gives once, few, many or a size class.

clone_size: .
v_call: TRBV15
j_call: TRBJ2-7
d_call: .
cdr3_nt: TGTGCCACCAGCAGAATACTCAGATCACAGGGACACGAGCAGTACTTC
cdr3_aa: CATSRILRSQGHEQYF

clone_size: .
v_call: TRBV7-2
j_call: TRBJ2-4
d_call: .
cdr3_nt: TGTGCCAGCAGCTTTAGTCTAGTTCCTTTAGCCAAAAACATTCAGTACTTC
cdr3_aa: CASSFSLVPLAKNIQYF

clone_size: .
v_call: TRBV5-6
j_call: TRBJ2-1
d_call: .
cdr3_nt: TGTGCCAGCAGCTCTACAGTGAGCCATGAGCAGTTCTTC
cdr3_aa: CASSSTVSHEQFF

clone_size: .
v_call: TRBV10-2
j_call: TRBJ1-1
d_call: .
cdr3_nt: TGCGCCAGCAGTGAGGGTCAAGGTTGGGGAGGCACTGAAGCTTTCTTT
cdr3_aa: CASSEGQGWGGTEAFF

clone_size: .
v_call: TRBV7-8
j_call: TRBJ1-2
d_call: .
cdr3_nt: TGTGCCAGCAGCTTGACAGACTATGGCTACACCTTC
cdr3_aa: CASSLTDYGYTF

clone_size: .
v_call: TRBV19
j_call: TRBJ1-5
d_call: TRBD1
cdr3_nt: TGTGCCAGTTGCGGGACAGGAGGCAATCAGCCCCAGCATTTT
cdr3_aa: CASCGTGGNQPQHF

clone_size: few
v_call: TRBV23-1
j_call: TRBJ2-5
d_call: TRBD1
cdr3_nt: TGCGCCAGTCCCTCGGACAGGGACCCCAAGGAAGAGACCCAGTACTTC
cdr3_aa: CASPSDRDPKEETQYF

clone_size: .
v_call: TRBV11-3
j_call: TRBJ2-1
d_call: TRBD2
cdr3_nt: TGTGCCAGCAGCGTTAGCGGGATAGGCAACAATGAGCAGTTCTTC
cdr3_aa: CASSVSGIGNNEQFF

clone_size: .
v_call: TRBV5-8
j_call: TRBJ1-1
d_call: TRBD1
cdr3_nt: TGTGCCAGCAGACAGCGACAGGGGGGAAGGGGTCGCGCTGAAGCTTTCTTT
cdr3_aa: CASRQRQGGRGRAEAFF

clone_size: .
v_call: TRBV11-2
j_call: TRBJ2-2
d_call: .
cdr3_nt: TGTGCCAGCAGCGAACCGGCGGGCTACACCGGGGAGCTGTTTTTT
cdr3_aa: CASSEPAGYTGELFF

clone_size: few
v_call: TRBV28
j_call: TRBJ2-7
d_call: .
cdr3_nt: TGTGCCAGCAGTTTGTACGTCGGCGAGCAGTACTTC
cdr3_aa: CASSLYVGEQYF

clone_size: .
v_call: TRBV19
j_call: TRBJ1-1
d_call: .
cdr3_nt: TGTGCCAGTAGTACCCCTCCAATACAGGAACGGGCTGAAGCTTTCTTT
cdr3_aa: CASSTPPIQERAEAFF

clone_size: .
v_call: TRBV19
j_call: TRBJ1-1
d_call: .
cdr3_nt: TGTGCCATTCGTCAGGGGAGAACTGAAGCTTTCTTT
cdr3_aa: CAIRQGRTEAFF

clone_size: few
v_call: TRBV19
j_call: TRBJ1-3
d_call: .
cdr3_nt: TGTGCCAGTAGTAAAACAGGCTACTCTGGAAACACCATATATTTT
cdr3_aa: CASSKTGYSGNTIYF